This T cell receptor beta chain derives from a study of response to subunit inactivated influenza vaccine. General study results and limits: The authors put forward the suggestion that each seasonal influenza vaccination may bring in only a limited number of new T cells.

TCRdb passed the RT-PCR reads through MiXCR, listing each CDR3 protein once. The table lists about 580,000 distinct CDR3 sequences, around 15% of them singletons. This CDR3 is 13 amino acids long. The germline CDR1 and CDR2 sequences are ENHRY and SYGVKD. V was shortened by 3 bases and J by 0 bases, with 6 bases between the two germline ends. The sample holds a few counts of this clonotype. Its specificity is unknown. The sequencing used PBMCs from blood, collected approximately 13 days after vaccination. The rearrangement uses TRBV10-3 and TRBJ2-7; no firm D call. This TCR derives from a middle-aged man who received an inactivated influenza vaccine. Here the CDR3 reads CAISDGSSYEQYF. DNA for the CDR3: TGTGCCATCAGTGACGGCAGCTCCTACGAGCAGTACTTC.